This is a list of T cell receptor beta chains from one sample in a study of blood T cell repertoires in COVID-19. TCRdb keeps only in-frame clones here, not all; method: immunoSEQ multiplex PCR. The table has roughly 240,000 clones, roughly 82% seen once. The source material was PBMCs or T cells enriched from blood (not recorded which). These TCRs come from a woman in her 50s who had recovered from COVID-19. Both conserved end residues are part of each CDR3.

v_gene	j_gene	CDR3aa
TRBV5-1	TRBJ1-6	CASSLTGQNNSPLHF
TRBV10-1	TRBJ2-1	CASSETVNEQFF
TRBV6-2/TRBV6-3	TRBJ2-7	CASSNRGRGYEQYF
TRBV20-1	TRBJ1-3	CSARGLNTIYF
TRBV19	TRBJ1-2	CASSIRGAYGYTF
TRBV11-2	TRBJ2-3	CASSIGQGATDTQYF
TRBV6-5	TRBJ1-5	CASVSYRGNQPQHF
TRBV30	TRBJ2-7	CAWSGGGGGSYEQYF
TRBV6-5	TRBJ1-2	CASSYRATGLDGYTF
TRBV11-3	TRBJ2-3	CASSTRTSGSTDTQYF
TRBV4-3	TRBJ1-1	CASSPRVVTEAFF